The rows below give T cell receptor beta chains drawn from one sample of a study of shared clonotypes between healthy human individuals. Profiled with immunoSEQ multiplex PCR; TCRdb holds only in-frame clones, not every one. Of under 2,000,000 clones in the sample, about 95% are singletons; the top ten hold approximately 1.2%. The specimen was naive CD8+ T cells sorted from blood. These receptors were taken from a young man in good health. Each CDR3 is given with its conserved first and last residue. A D gene is named only where the DNA matches it firmly. Size is stated for part of the rows, as once, few or many counts, or as a class when the clone is expanded.

CDR3 DNA | CDR3 protein | V gene | D gene | clone size | J gene
TGTGCCAGCAGTTACCTCCGGACGACTGAAGCTTTCTTT | CASSYLRTTEAFF | TRBV6-6 | NA | NA | TRBJ1-1
TGTGCCAGCAGTCGAGCGGGGGGGCTAGGAGATACGCAGTATTTT | CASSRAGGLGDTQYF | TRBV7-6 | TRBD2 | NA | TRBJ2-3
TGTGCCAGCAGCTCTCTTCCGGGGATTAACTATGGCTACACCTTC | CASSSLPGINYGYTF | TRBV7-6 | NA | NA | TRBJ1-2
TGTGCCAGCAGTTTTTGGGAGGGCTCGGATACGCAGTATTTT | CASSFWEGSDTQYF | TRBV27 | TRBD2 | NA | TRBJ2-3
TGTGCCAGCAGCTGGACAGAGAACACTGAAGCTTTCTTT | CASSWTENTEAFF | TRBV25-1 | NA | NA | TRBJ1-1
TGCGCCAGCAGCTTGGCCTGGCAGTCGGGCTACACCTTC | CASSLAWQSGYTF | TRBV5-1 | NA | few | TRBJ1-2
TGCGCCAGCAGCCAAGCCCCCGGGGGGACGCACGAGCAGTACTTC | CASSQAPGGTHEQYF | TRBV4-1 | TRBD2 | once | TRBJ2-7
TGTGCCAGCAGCTTGGTGCTCAATGAGCAGTTCTTC | CASSLVLNEQFF | TRBV5-4 | NA | NA | TRBJ2-1
TGCAGCGTTGAAGATCCACTAGCGGGAGGGCCGCAGCAGTTCTTC | CSVEDPLAGGPQQFF | TRBV29-1 | TRBD2 | NA | TRBJ2-1
TGTGCCAGCCACGGCAGGGGGACCTACGAGCAGTACTTC | CASHGRGTYEQYF | TRBV6-1 | TRBD1 | NA | TRBJ2-7
TGTGCCAGCAGCTTCGGACTAGACTCCTACAATGAGCAGTTCTTC | CASSFGLDSYNEQFF | TRBV7-2 | TRBD2 | once | TRBJ2-1
TGTGCCAGCAGTTTAGGACTAGCGGGAGGAGGCAATGAGCAGTTCTTC | CASSLGLAGGGNEQFF | TRBV27 | TRBD2 | NA | TRBJ2-1
TGTGCAAGTCGCCCCCCGTTGGGACAAGGGCAGCCCCAGCATTTT | CASRPPLGQGQPQHF | TRBV12-2 | NA | once | TRBJ1-5
TGTGCCAGCAGAGTCCGGGACAGGGATGATGGCTACACCTTC | CASRVRDRDDGYTF | TRBV2 | TRBD1 | NA | TRBJ1-2
TGTGCCAGCAGCACCCTGAGCGAGCAGTACTTC | CASSTLSEQYF | TRBV5-5 | NA | NA | TRBJ2-7
TGTGCCAGCAGCTTAGGGACCATCGGTACAGATACGCAGTATTTT | CASSLGTIGTDTQYF | TRBV7-9 | NA | NA | TRBJ2-3
TGTGCCAGCAGTTACCTCGGGACTAGCGCGGGGAATGAGCAGTTCTTC | CASSYLGTSAGNEQFF | TRBV6-5 | TRBD2 | NA | TRBJ2-1
TGTGCCAGCAGCCCCAGCCCTTCCTACGAGCAGTACTTC | CASSPSPSYEQYF | TRBV7-2 | NA | NA | TRBJ2-7
TGTGCCAGTAGTATAATGGCAGAGTACGGGGAGCTGTTTTTT | CASSIMAEYGELFF | TRBV19 | NA | once | TRBJ2-2
TGTGCCAGCAGCTCCCAGGGAGAGCGGGAGACAGATACGCAGTATTTT | CASSSQGERETDTQYF | TRBV7-9 | TRBD2 | NA | TRBJ2-3
TGTGCCAGCAGCCACGCGGTCACCGGGGAGCTGTTTTTT | CASSHAVTGELFF | TRBV6-5 | NA | NA | TRBJ2-2
TGTGCCAGCAGTCTACCGGCTCATGAGCAGTTCTTC | CASSLPAHEQFF | TRBV27 | NA | NA | TRBJ2-1
TGTGCCAGCAGTTCGGGGACAGGGGTGAGTTACGAGCAGTACTTC | CASSSGTGVSYEQYF | TRBV6-5 | TRBD1 | NA | TRBJ2-7
TGTGCCGCCGGGGAAGACCAGTCAGATACGCAGTATTTT | CAAGEDQSDTQYF | TRBV6-5 | NA | NA | TRBJ2-3
TGTGCCCCCCAGGTGCCGTCCTACGAGCAGTACTTC | CAPQVPSYEQYF | TRBV6-7 | NA | NA | TRBJ2-7
TGTGCCAGCAGCTGGGACAGGGCACCTGTTCGAGAGACCCAGTACTTC | CASSWDRAPVRETQYF | TRBV13 | TRBD1 | NA | TRBJ2-5
TGCGCCAGCAGCCCCACAGGGCCTGAGATGGGAGCTTTCTTT | CASSPTGPEMGAFF | TRBV5-1 | NA | NA | TRBJ1-1
TGTGCCAGCAGCTTACCAGGGGGAGAGACCCAGTACTTC | CASSLPGGETQYF | TRBV7-9 | TRBD1 | NA | TRBJ2-5
TGTGCCAGCAGTGAAGAACAGGCAGTTGAAGCTTTCTTT | CASSEEQAVEAFF | TRBV6-1 | NA | NA | TRBJ1-1
TGTGCCATCAGTGAGTCGAATCGGACCGATAGCAATCAGCCCCAGCATTTT | CAISESNRTDSNQPQHF | TRBV10-3 | NA | NA | TRBJ1-5
TGTGCCAGCAGTTCCGGGACACCCACTACTTTCTCCTACAATGAGCAGTTCTTC | CASSSGTPTTFSYNEQFF | TRBV7-9 | NA | NA | TRBJ2-1
TGTGCCAGCAGTTGGGTACAGGTGGCCCCGGACGAGCAGTACTTC | CASSWVQVAPDEQYF | TRBV28 | NA | NA | TRBJ2-7
TGTGCCAGCAGCTTACAGGGAATTATTGGCACAGATACGCAGTATTTT | CASSLQGIIGTDTQYF | TRBV13 | NA | NA | TRBJ2-3
TGTGCCAGCAGTTACGGGACAGGGGTTTACCAAGAGACCCAGTACTTC | CASSYGTGVYQETQYF | TRBV6-5 | TRBD1 | NA | TRBJ2-5
TGTGCCTGGAGCTTCGGATCCAACTACGAGCAGTACTTC | CAWSFGSNYEQYF | TRBV30 | NA | NA | TRBJ2-7
TGTGCCAGCAGCCTTGGACTAGCGGGAGGGTACTTCCAAGAGACCCAGTACTTC | CASSLGLAGGYFQETQYF | TRBV9 | TRBD2 | NA | TRBJ2-5
TGTGCCAGCAGCTTTAGTGAGGACAGAAGCTCCTACAATGAGCAGTTCTTC | CASSFSEDRSSYNEQFF | TRBV7-6 | NA | NA | TRBJ2-1
TGTGCCAGCAGTTATACCAGGGGAGGGAACTACGAGCAGTACTTC | CASSYTRGGNYEQYF | TRBV27 | NA | NA | TRBJ2-7
TGTGCCAGCAGCGGGGACAGGCAACCGTTCATGGGCTATGGCTACACCTTC | CASSGDRQPFMGYGYTF | TRBV2 | TRBD1 | NA | TRBJ1-2
TGTGCCAGCAGCTTAATGGGGAACGGCGATCAGTACTTC | CASSLMGNGDQYF | TRBV7-3 | NA | NA | TRBJ2-7
TGCGCCAGCAGGCTCATTGGGGCAGGGAATAACTATGGCTACACCTTC | CASRLIGAGNNYGYTF | TRBV5-1 | NA | NA | TRBJ1-2
TGTGCCAGCAGTTTCCGGACAGGGAGGGGTTGGGAGACCCAGTACTTC | CASSFRTGRGWETQYF | TRBV28 | NA | NA | TRBJ2-5
TGCGCCAGCAGTCGGACCGATAATGAAGCTTTCTTT | CASSRTDNEAFF | TRBV4-3 | NA | NA | TRBJ1-1
TGTGCCAGCAGCTTAGTAGGCCGGACAGGGCCCTCTGGAAACACCATATATTTT | CASSLVGRTGPSGNTIYF | TRBV7-9 | TRBD1 | NA | TRBJ1-3
TGTGCCAGCAGCTTAGAATGGAACACTGAAGCTTTCTTT | CASSLEWNTEAFF | TRBV13 | NA | NA | TRBJ1-1
TGTGCCACCAGCCTCCTGGGAGGAAGGAACACCGGGGAGCTGTTTTTT | CATSLLGGRNTGELFF | TRBV15 | NA | once | TRBJ2-2
TGTGCCATCAGTCAAGCGGGGGCTAACACTGAAGCTTTCTTT | CAISQAGANTEAFF | TRBV10-3 | NA | once | TRBJ1-1
TGTGCCAGCAGCTTAGGTGGGAGTGGGAACGAGCAGTACTTC | CASSLGGSGNEQYF | TRBV7-2 | NA | NA | TRBJ2-7
TGCGCCAGCAGTGAGGACAGCTCCTACGAGCAGTACTTC | CASSEDSSYEQYF | TRBV10-1 | NA | NA | TRBJ2-7
TGTGCCAGCAGTGAGTGGAGCGGGAGCTTCAATGAGCAGTTCTTC | CASSEWSGSFNEQFF | TRBV2 | TRBD2 | NA | TRBJ2-1
TGCAGCGTGGCCCGAGGGGATCGGGAGTTTAACGAGCAGTACTTC | CSVARGDREFNEQYF | TRBV29-1 | NA | NA | TRBJ2-7
TGTGCCAGCAGCTTAGATCACATCACAGCACCACCTAACTATGGCTACACCTTC | CASSLDHITAPPNYGYTF | TRBV11-2 | NA | NA | TRBJ1-2
TGTGCCATCAGTGCGGACAGGGGCTACGAGCAGTACTTC | CAISADRGYEQYF | TRBV10-3 | TRBD1 | NA | TRBJ2-7